This TCR beta chain was recorded in a study of blood T cell repertoires in COVID-19. The table came from immunoSEQ multiplex PCR; TCRdb's copy has only in-frame clones and leaves some out. The table has roughly 230,000 clones, 90% seen once. Patients at the Seattle site were enrolled during active infection and followed longitudinally. This CDR3 region has 15 residues. Trimming cost V 3 bases and J 5 bases, with 14 bases left between them. Looked up from germline, CDR1 is SEHNR and CDR2 is FQNEAQ (reference sequence). The V call is TRBV7-9, the J call TRBJ2-1; D may be TRBD1 (6 bases). Sequenced material: peripheral blood. The clonotype originates from a woman aged 60-75 years with COVID-19, enrolled during active disease. The CDR3 nucleotides are TGTGCCAGCAGCTTTAAGGGACAAATAAACAATGAGCAGTTCTTC. It yields the protein CASSFKGQINNEQFF.